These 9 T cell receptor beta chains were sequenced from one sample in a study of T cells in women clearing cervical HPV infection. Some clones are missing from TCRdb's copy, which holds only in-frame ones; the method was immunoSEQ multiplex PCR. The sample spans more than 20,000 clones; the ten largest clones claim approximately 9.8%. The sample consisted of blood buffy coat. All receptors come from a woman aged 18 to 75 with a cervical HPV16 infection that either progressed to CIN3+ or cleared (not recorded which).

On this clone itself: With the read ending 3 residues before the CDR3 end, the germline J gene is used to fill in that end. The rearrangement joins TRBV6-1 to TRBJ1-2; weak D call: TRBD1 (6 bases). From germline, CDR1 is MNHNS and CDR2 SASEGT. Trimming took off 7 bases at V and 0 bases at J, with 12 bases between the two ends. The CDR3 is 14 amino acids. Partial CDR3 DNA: TGTGCCAGCATTGACAGGAGTGCTAACTATGGC. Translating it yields CASIDRSANYG. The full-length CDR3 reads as CASIDRSANYGYTF.

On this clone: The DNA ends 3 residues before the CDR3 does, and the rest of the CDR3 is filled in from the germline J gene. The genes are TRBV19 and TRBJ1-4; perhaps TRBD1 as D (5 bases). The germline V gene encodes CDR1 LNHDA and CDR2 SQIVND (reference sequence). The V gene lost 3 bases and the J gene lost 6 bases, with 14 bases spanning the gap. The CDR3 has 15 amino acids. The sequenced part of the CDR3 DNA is TGTGCCAGTAGTATCTGGGGAGGGGAGGATGAAAAA. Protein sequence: CASSIWGGEDEK. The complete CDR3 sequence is CASSIWGGEDEKLFF.

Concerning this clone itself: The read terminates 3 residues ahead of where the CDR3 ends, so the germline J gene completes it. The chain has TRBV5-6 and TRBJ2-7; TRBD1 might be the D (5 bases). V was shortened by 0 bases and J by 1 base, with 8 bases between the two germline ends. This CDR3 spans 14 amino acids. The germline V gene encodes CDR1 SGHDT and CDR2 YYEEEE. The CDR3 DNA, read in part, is TGTGCCAGCAGCTTGGACAGGATATCCTACGAG. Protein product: CASSLDRISYE. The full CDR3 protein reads CASSLDRISYEQYF.

The CDR3 reads CSVDGQSHEQYF. CDR3 DNA (partial): TGCAGCGTTGATGGGCAGAGCCACGAG. The chain is built from TRBV29-1 and TRBJ2-7; unclear D gene. The CDR3 end lies 3 residues beyond the end of the read and is filled in from the germline J gene. This CDR3 is 12 amino acids long. V lost 3 bases and J lost 5, with 11 bases in between. Germline V gene data show CDR1 as SQVTM and CDR2 as ANQGSEA.

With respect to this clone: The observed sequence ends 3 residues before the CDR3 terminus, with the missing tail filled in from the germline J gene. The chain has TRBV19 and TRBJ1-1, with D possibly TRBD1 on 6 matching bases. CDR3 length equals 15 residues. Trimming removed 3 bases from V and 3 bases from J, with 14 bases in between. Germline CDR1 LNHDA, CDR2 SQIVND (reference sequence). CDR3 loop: CASSIVRHRDTEAFF. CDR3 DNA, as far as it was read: TGTGCCAGTAGTATTGTCCGGCACAGGGACACTGAA.

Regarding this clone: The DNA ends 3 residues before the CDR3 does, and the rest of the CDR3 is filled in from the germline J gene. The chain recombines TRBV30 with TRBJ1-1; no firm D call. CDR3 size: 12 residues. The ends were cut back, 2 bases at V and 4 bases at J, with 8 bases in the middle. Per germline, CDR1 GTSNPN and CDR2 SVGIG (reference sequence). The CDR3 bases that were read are TGTGCCTGGAGTAAACCAGGCACTGAA. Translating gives CAWSKPGTE. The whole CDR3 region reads CAWSKPGTEAFF.

CDR3 bases read: TGTGCCAGCAGCTTTGGCCTAGAAGGCTACGAG. Amino acids: CASSFGLEGYE. The full CDR3 protein is CASSFGLEGYEQYF. The chain recombines TRBV7-9 with TRBJ2-7, with no clear D. The read finishes 3 residues shy of the CDR3 end, and the germline J gene is used to complete it. Deletions cut 3 bases from V and 3 bases from J, with 12 bases between. The CDR3 is made up of 14 amino acids. Per the germline V gene, CDR1 is SEHNR and CDR2 is FQNEAQ (reference sequence).

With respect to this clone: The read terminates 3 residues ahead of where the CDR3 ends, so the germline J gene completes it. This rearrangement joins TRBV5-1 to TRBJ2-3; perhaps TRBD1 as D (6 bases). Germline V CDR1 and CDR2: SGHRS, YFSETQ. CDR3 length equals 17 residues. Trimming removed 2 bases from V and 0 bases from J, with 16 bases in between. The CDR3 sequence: CASSFEVLGASTDTQYF. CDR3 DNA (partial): TGCGCCAGCAGCTTCGAGGTCTTGGGGGCTAGCACAGATACG.

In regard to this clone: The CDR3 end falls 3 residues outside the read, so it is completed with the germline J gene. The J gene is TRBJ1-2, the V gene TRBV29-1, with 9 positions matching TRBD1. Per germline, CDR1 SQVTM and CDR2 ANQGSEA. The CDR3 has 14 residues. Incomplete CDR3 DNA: TGCAGCGTTGTGGGACCGGGACAGGGTGGAAGC. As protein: CSVVGPGQGGS. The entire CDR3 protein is CSVVGPGQGGSYTF.